This paragraph covers one TCR beta chain sequence. The antigen it binds to is not known. No much larger clone is present one base from it, and per-base qualities are unavailable. The data derive from a study of OX40 agonist ivuxolimab in advanced cancers. Some background on the complete study: Ivuxolimab, which targeted the costimulatory receptor OX40 (CD134), was an agonistic, fully human IgG2 monoclonal antibody. Intravenous ivuxolimab was administered to patients every 2 weeks at six dose levels: 0.01, 0.1, 0.3, 1.5, 3 and 10 mg/kg. Among the roughly 50 dose-escalation patients, about 19 had hepatocellular carcinoma, roughly 15 melanoma, 9 renal cell carcinoma and 9 head and neck cancer. The dose-escalation cohort was about 86% male with a mean age of about 60 years, ranging from about 23 to 85. Patients were allowed to have had prior anti-PD-1, anti-PD-L1 or anti-CTLA-4 therapy, and 30% to 40% of the dose-escalation patients had previously received checkpoint inhibitors. Partial responses were achieved by three dose-escalation patients, of whom one had hepatocellular carcinoma and two had cutaneous melanoma. Peripheral TCRbeta sequencing aimed to test whether ivuxolimab altered TCR sequence diversity and caused clonal T-cell expansion. The paper describes the monotherapy dose-escalation part (N of about 47 patients) of the phase I trial of ivuxolimab. General study outcomes and caveats: In the 0.1-3.0 mg/kg groups, partial responders were among the patients with the lowest normalized peripheral clonal expansion, particularly in CD8+ T cells. At doses of 0.1 to 3.0 mg/kg, clonal expansion of both CD4+ and CD8+ T cells in blood was seen between baseline and week 6. The antigen specificity of the peripheral T cells that underwent clonal expansion was not determined. After ivuxolimab, more expanded clones were found on average in CD8+ T cells than in CD4+ T cells. Low levels of normalized T-cell clonal expansion were also seen in some patients who did not respond.

To sequence the TCRbeta CDR3 region, genomic DNA was isolated from the sorted cells. The immunoSEQ Assay was used for sequencing of TCRbeta CDR3 regions. TCRdb re-hosts the immuneACCESS table, in-frame sequences only. Its copies lack some clones; in the studies checked, an unresolved V gene accounts for under half of them, and the cause for the rest is not known. The sample profile shows about 54,000 clones; approximately 91% of them were found once. The ten largest clonotypes hold roughly 12% of the sample. Germline trimming amounts to 4 bases on V and 6 bases on J, with 6 as the count of junction bases outside the gene matches. Reading the germline V gene gives CDR1 SGHAT and CDR2 FQNNGV. The CDR3 has 15 amino acids, counting the end cysteine and phenylalanine. The retained sequence is limited to the CDR3, 45 bases, with the frame set at the first base. The trial excluded patients who had a history of autoimmune disease or were on systemic immunosuppression. Peripheral blood for TCR sequencing was drawn from every dose cohort at baseline, at cycle 4 day 1 and at cycle 7 day 1. Samples came from an open-label, multicenter, first-in-human phase I dose-escalation trial of ivuxolimab. Adults with locally advanced or metastatic melanoma, renal cell carcinoma, hepatocellular carcinoma or head and neck squamous cell carcinoma were enrolled in the trial. CD4+ and CD8+ T cells were sorted separately from peripheral blood before TCR sequencing.

The chain employs TRBV11-2 and TRBJ2-3, with TRBD2 matching 11 junction bases. The sequencing used CD4+ or CD8+ T cells sorted from blood, collected in a trial of the OX40 agonist ivuxolimab. The receptor was derived from an adult with an advanced solid tumor such as melanoma, head and neck, liver or kidney cancer. The CDR3 corresponds to CASSSIAGGQDTQYF. The nucleotide sequence reads as follows: TGTGCCAGCAGCTCGATAGCGGGGGGGCAGGATACGCAGTATTTT.